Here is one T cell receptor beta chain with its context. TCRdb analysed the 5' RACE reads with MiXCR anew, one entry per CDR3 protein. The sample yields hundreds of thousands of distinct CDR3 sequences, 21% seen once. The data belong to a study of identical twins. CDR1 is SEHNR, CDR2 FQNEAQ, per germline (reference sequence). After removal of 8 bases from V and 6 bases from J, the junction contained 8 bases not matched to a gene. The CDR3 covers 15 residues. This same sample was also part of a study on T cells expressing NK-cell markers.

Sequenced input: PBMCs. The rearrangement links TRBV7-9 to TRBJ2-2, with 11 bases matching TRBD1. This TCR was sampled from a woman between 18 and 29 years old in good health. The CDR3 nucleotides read TGTGCCAGCCGCACTCCGGGACAGGGGGCCGGGGAGCTGTTTTTT. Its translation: CASRTPGQGAGELFF.